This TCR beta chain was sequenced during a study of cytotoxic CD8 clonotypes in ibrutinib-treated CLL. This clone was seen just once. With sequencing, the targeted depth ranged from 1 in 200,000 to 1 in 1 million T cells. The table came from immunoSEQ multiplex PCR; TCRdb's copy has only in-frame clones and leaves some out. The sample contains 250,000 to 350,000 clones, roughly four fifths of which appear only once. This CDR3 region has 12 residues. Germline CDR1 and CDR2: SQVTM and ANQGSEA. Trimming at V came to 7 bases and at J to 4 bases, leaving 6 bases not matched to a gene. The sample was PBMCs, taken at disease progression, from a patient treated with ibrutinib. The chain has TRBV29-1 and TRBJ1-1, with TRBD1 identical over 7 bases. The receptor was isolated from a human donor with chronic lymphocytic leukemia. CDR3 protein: CSGGQLGTEAFF. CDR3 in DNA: TGCAGCGGGGGACAGCTTGGCACTGAAGCTTTCTTT.